This T cell receptor beta chain came from a study of T cells in Graves' hyperthyroidism and ophthalmopathy. Study results and limitations: Clonotypes that were expanded in thyroid above 0.001 mostly appeared in blood too.

Researchers took RNA transcripts and amplified the TCR beta CDR3 regions from them. Researchers ran a first-round RT-PCR on the TCR CDR3 using the HTBI primer set. Via MiXCR, TCRdb re-called the multiplex PCR reads, giving one row per CDR3 protein. The sample records about half a million distinct CDR3 sequences, less than 25% being singletons. This CDR3 contains 13 residues. CDR1 is MGHRA, CDR2 YSYEKL, per germline. V was pared by 0 bases and J by 4 bases, with 7 bases between. PBMCs were derived from roughly 9.6 ml fresh peripheral blood. This clonotype has a count of ten or more. The target antigen is unknown.

Sequencing was performed on blood. The sequence came from a man aged 18 to 29 with Graves' hyperthyroidism. This chain uses TRBV4-1 with TRBJ2-7; no reliable D call. The CDR3 loop reads CASSQDKGYEQYF. CDR3 nucleotides: TGCGCCAGCAGCCAAGATAAGGGATACGAGCAGTACTTC.